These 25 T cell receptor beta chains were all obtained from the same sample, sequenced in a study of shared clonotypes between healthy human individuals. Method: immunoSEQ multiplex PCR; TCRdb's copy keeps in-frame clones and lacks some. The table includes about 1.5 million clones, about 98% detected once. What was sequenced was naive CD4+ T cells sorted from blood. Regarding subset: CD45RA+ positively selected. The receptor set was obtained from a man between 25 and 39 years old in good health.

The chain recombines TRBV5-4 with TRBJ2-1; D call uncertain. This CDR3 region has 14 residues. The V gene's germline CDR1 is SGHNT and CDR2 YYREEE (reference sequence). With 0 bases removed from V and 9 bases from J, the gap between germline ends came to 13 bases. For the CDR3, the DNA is TGTGCCAGCAGCTTGGAAATACTGGCCCCTGAGCAGTTCTTC. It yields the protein CASSLEILAPEQFF.

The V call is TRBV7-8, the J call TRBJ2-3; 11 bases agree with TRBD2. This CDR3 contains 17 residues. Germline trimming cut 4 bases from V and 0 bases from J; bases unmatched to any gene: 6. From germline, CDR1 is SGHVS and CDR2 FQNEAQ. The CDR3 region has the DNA TGTGCCAGCAGCTCGCTGACTAGCGGGACTAGCACAGATACGCAGTATTTT. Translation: CASSSLTSGTSTDTQYF.

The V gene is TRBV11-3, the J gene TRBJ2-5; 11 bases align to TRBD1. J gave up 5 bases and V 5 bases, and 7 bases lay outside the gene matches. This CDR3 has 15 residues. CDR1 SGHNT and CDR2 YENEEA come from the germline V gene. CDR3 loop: CASSPPGQGDETQYF. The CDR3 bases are TGTGCCAGCAGCCCGCCGGGACAGGGGGATGAGACCCAGTACTTC.

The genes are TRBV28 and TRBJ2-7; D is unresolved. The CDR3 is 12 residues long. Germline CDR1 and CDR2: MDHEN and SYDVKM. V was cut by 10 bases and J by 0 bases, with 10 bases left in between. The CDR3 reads CATSWSSYEQYF. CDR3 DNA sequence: TGTGCCACCTCGTGGAGCTCCTACGAGCAGTACTTC.

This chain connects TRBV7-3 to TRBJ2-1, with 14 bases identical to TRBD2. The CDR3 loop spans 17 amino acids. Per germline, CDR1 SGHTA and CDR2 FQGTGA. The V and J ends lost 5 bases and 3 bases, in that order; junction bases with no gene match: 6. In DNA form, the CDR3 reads TGTGCCAGCAGCCCAGGGACTAGCGGGAGAAGCTACAATGAGCAGTTCTTC. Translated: CASSPGTSGRSYNEQFF.

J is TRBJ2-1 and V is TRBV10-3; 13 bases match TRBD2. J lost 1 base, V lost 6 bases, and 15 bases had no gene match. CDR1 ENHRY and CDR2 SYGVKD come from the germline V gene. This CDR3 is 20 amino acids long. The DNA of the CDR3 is TGTGCCATCAGAAAGGGACAGGGACTAGCGGGAAGCGCGTCCTACAATGAGCAGTTCTTC. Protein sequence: CAIRKGQGLAGSASYNEQFF.

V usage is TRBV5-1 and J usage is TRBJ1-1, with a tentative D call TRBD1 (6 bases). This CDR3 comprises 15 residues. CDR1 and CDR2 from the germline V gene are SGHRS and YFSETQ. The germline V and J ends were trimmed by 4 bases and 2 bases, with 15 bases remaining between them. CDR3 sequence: CASSTQRGANTEAFF. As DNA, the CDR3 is TGCGCCAGCAGCACGCAGAGGGGGGCCAACACTGAAGCTTTCTTT.

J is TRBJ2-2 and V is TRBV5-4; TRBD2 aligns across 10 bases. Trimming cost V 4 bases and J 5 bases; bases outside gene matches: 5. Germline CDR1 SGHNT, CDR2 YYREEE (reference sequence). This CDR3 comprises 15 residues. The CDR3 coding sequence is TGTGCCAGCAGCCCAGATAGCGGGAGGACCGGGGAGCTGTTTTTT. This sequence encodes CASSPDSGRTGELFF.

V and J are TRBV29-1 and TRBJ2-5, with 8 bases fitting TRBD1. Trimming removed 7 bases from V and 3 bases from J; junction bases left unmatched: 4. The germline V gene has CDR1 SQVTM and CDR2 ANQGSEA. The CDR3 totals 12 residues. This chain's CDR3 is CSAVTGEETQYF. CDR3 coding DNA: TGCAGCGCCGTGACAGGGGAAGAGACCCAGTACTTC.

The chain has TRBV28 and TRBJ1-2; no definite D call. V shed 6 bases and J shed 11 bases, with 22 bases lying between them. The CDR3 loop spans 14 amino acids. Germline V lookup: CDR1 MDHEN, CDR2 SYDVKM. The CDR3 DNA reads TGTGCCAGCAGCCTATCCGCCCTTGAACTGCGGTACACCTTC. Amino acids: CASSLSALELRYTF.

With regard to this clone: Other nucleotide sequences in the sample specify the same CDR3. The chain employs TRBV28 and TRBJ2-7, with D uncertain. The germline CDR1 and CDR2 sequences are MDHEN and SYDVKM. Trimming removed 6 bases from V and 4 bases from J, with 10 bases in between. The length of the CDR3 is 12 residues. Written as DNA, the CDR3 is TGTGCCAGCAGCCTTACAAGATACGAGCAGTACTTC. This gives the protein CASSLTRYEQYF.

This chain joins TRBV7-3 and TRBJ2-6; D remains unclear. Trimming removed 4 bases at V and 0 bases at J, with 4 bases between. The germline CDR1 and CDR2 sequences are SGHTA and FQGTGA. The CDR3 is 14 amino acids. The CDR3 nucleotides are TGTGCCAGCAGCTGGAGCTCTGGGGCCAACGTCCTGACTTTC. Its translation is CASSWSSGANVLTF.

The CDR3 loop reads CASSPPSSGREGEQFF. CDR3 nucleotide sequence: TGTGCCAGCTCACCACCGTCCTCTGGGCGGGAGGGTGAGCAGTTCTTC. The V call is TRBV18, the J call TRBJ2-1, with 9 bases aligning to TRBD2. Germline assignment: CDR1 KGHSH and CDR2 LQKENI. V was clipped by 0 bases and J by 9 bases; unmatched bases: 9. The CDR3 has 16 residues.

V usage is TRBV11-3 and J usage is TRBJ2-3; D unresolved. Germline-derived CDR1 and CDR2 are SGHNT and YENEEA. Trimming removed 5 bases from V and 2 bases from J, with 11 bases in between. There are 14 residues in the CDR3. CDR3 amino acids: CASSRGSLTDTQYF. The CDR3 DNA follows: TGTGCCAGCAGCCGCGGATCGCTCACAGATACGCAGTATTTT.

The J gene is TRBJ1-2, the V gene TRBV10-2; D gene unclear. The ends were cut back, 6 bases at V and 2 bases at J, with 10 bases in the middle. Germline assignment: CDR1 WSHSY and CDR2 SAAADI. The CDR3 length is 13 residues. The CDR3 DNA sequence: TGCGCCAGCAGCTGGAGCTCGAACTATGGCTACACCTTC. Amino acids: CASSWSSNYGYTF.

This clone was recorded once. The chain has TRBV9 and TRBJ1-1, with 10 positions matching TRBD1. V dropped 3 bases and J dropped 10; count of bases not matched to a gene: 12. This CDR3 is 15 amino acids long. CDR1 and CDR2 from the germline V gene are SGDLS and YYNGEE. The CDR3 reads CASSGPGQGPSRAFF. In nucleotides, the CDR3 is TGTGCCAGCAGCGGTCCGGGACAGGGGCCTTCACGAGCTTTCTTT.

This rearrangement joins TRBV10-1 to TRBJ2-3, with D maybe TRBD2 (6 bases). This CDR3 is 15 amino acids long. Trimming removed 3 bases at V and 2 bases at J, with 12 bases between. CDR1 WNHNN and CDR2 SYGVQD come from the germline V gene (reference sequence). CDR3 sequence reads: CASSDRRGNTDTQYF. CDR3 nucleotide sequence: TGCGCCAGCAGTGACCGACGGGGGAACACAGATACGCAGTATTTT.

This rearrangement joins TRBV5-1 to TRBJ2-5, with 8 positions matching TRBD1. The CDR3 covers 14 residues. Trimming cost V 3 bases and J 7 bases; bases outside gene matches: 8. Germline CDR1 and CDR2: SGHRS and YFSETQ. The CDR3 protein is CASSSGQGWGTQYF. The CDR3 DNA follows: TGCGCCAGCAGCTCCGGACAGGGCTGGGGGACCCAGTACTTC.

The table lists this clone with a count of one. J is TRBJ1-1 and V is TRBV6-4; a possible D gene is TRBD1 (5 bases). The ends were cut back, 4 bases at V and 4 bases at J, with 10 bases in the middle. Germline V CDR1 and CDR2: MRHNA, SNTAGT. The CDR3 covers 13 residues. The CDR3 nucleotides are TGTGCCAGCAGTGTAGAAAGGGGCACTGAAGCTTTCTTT. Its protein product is CASSVERGTEAFF.

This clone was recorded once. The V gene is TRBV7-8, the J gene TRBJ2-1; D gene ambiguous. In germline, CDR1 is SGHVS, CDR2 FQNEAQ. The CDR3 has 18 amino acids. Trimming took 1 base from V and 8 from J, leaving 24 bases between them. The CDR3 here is CASSLVEGYRFNVDEQFF. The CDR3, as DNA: TGTGCCAGCAGCTTAGTCGAAGGGTACAGATTTAACGTGGATGAGCAGTTCTTC. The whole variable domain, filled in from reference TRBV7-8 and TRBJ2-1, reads GAGVSQSPRYKVAKRGQDVALRCDPISGHVSLFWYQQALGQGPEFLTYFQNEAQLDKSGLPSDRFFAERPEGSVSTLKIQRTQQEDSAVYLCASSLVEGYRFNVDEQFFGPGTRLTVL.

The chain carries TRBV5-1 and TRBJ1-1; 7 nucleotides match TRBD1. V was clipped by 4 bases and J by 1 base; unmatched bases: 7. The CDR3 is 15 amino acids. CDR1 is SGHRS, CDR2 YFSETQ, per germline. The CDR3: CASSTGAGGNTEAFF. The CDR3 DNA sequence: TGCGCCAGCAGCACCGGGGCAGGGGGGAACACTGAAGCTTTCTTT.

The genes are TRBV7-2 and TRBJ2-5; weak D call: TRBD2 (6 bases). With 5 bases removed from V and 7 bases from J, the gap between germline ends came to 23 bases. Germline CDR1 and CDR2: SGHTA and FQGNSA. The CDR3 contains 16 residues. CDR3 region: CASSLAAGGMEGTQYF. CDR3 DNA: TGTGCCAGCAGCCTCGCAGCGGGCGGGATGGAGGGGACCCAGTACTTC.

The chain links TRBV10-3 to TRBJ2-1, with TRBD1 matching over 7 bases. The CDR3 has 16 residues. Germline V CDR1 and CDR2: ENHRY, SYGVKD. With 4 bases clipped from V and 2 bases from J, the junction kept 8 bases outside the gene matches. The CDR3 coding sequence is TGTGCCATCAGTGGGTCAGGGGGAAAGGCCTACAATGAGCAGTTCTTC. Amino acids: CAISGSGGKAYNEQFF.

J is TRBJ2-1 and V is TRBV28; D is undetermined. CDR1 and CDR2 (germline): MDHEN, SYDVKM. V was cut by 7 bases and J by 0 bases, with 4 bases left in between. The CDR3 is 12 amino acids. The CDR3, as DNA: TGTGCCAGCAAGTTCTCCTACAATGAGCAGTTCTTC. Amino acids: CASKFSYNEQFF.

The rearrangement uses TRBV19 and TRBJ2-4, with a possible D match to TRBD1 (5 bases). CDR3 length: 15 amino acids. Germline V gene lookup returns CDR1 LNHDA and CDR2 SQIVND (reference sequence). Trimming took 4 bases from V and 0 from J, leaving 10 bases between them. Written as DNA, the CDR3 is TGTGCCAGTAGTAATTACAGGACAGCCAAAAACATTCAGTACTTC. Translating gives CASSNYRTAKNIQYF.